Sequencing of this T cell receptor beta chain was carried out in a study of shared clonotypes between healthy human individuals. The repertoire was sequenced with immunoSEQ multiplex PCR; TCRdb's copy has only in-frame clones and lacks some. The sample has roughly 2.2 million clones, approximately 95% seen once; the top ten hold under 0.45%. CDR1 is MDHEN, CDR2 SYDVKM, per germline. CDR3 length equals 14 residues. Trimming pared 4 bases from V and 5 bases from J, leaving 11 bases between. A remark on this clone: Its cognate antigen is unknown.

Notes on the study in general: Clonotype sharing across donors was expected to vary with sequencing depth.

Sequenced input: naive CD4+ T cells from PBMCs. The subset: CD45RA+ positively selected. J is TRBJ1-4 and V is TRBV28; D gene unclear. This sequence was found in a man younger than 35 in good health. Some clones in this sample may be carry-over from other donors' samples. CDR3 region: CASSSPVANEKLFF. The CDR3 DNA is TGTGCCAGCAGTTCCCCGGTGGCAAATGAAAAACTGTTTTTT.